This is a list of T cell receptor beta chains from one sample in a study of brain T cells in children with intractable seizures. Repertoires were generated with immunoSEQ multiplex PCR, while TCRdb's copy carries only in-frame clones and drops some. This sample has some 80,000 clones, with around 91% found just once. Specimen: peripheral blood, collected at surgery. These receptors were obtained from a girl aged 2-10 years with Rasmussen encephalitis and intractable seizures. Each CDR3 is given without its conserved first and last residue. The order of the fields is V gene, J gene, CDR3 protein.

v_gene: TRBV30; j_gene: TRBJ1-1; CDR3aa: AWSLRGRTEAF
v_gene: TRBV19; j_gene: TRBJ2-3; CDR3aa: ATSLGEGFPSTDTQY
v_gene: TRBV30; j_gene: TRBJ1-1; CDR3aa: AWTGLGRTEAF
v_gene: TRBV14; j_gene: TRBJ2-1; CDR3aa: ASSAERTGNNEQF
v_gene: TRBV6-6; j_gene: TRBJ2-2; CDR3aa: ASSSTRPGELF
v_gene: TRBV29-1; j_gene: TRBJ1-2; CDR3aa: SVEDIRGYGYT
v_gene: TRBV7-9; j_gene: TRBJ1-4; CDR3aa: ASSPDPGPPNEKLF
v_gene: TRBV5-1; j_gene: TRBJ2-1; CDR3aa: ASNGGAGVSSYNEQF
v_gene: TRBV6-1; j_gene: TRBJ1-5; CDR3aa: ASSENPWWGQPQH
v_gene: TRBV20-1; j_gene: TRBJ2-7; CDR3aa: SASWLAGAYEQY
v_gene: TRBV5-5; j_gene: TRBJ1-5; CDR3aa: ASSWGSQGGYYQPQH
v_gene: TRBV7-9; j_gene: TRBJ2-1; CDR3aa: ASSWGRTTRGANEQF
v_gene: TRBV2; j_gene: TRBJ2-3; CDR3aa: ASSEWGITDTQY
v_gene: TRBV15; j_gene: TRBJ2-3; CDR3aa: ATSRDLPSAHTQY
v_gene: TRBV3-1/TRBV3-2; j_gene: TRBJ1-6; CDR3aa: ASSQEDSPLH
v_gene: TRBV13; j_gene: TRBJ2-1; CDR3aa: ASSEDYRNEQF
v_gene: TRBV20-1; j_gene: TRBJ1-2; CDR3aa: SASGPGGGYT
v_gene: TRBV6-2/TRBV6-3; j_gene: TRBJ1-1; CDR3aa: ASSRPGYTEAF
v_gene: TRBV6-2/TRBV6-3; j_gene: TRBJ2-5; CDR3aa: ASSYTLGRREETQY
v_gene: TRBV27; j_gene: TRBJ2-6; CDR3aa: ASSLLGVGGSGANVLT
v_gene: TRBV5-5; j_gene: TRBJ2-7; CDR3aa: ASSLGGQYEQY
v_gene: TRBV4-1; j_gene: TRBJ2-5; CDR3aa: ASSPLTRAGGETQY
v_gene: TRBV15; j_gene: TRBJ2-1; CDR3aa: ATSREGDDETGTSNNEQF
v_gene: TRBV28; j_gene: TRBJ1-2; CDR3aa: ASGLDRANYGYT
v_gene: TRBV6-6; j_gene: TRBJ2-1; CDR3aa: ASGDRAYNEQF
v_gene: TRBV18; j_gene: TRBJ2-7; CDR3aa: ASSPPRGTGSYEQY
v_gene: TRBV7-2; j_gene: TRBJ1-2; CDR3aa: ASSFYKDYGYT